This TCR beta chain was sequenced for a study of CD8+ T cells in alopecia areata (dated by TCRdb to the late 2010s). Looking at the study overall: Treated patients were enrolled in an open-label pilot trial of oral tofacitinib at 5 to 10 mg twice daily for moderate-to-severe alopecia areata. Tofacitinib was given for 6 to 18 months, followed by 6 months of follow-up off drug to assess delayed response and recurrence. The study used high-throughput TCRbeta sequencing to examine T cell clonal expansion in alopecia areata, in both the C3H/HeJ mouse model and human patients. Human TCRbeta sequencing covered scalp tissue and sorted CD4+ and CD8+ peripheral blood T cells from patchy and totalis/universalis alopecia areata patients and healthy controls. Tofacitinib-treated patients had biopsies at baseline and at 4 and 24 weeks of treatment, with a later scalp biopsy in several patients. Scalp clonality was compared among normal scalp (n=4), patchy alopecia areata scalp (n=8), and alopecia totalis/universalis scalp (n=8). The RNA source kit depended on sample type: the PAXgene miRNA kit for fixed scalp, the miRNeasy kit for PBMCs, and the RNeasy kit for mouse skin. TCRbeta CDR3 regions were amplified by immunoSEQ multiplex PCR with 35 Vbeta forward and 13 Jbeta reverse primers. Findings and caveats that apply to the study as a whole: Compared with normal scalp, lesional scalp had higher clonality and more expanded CD8+ clones, particularly in alopecia totalis/universalis, a pattern that suggests antigenic drive. Shared TCR sequences between patients were less evident than in mice, which may be partly attributable to HLA diversity in the patient population. Resident alphabeta T cells in normal human skin are also sequenced, complicating scalp TCR repertoire analysis, unlike mouse skin dominated by gammadelta T cells.

The library was made by the immunoSEQ multiplex PCR assay. RNA was extracted from all samples and reverse transcribed into cDNA as template for TCR sequencing. First-strand cDNA was synthesized with SuperScript III using a 2:1 mix of oligo-dT and random hexamers. A synthetic immune receptor repertoire was used to measure amplification bias, and any remaining bias was corrected computationally. In the authors' own workflow: Raw reads were preprocessed for error removal, and CDR3 was defined according to IMGT conventions as running from the conserved cysteine to phenylalanine. Clonality was computed by normalizing Shannon entropy by log2 of the number of productive unique TCRs and subtracting the result from 1. Scalp TCRbeta sequences were cross-referenced with sorted blood CD4 and CD8 repertoires so that the CD4 or CD8 identity of scalp clones could be inferred. As stored in TCRdb, this immuneACCESS dataset retains in-frame rearrangements with V and J assigned. A fraction of the clones does not appear; measured against another copy, unresolved V genes explain less than half of the discrepancy, and the remainder lacks a known reason. That table is the source of V, J and clone size, and D and trimming were worked out from the DNA. Within this sample are 170,000 or so clones, with 59% of them counted one time only. The ten top clones hold roughly 14% of the sample.

Explained via the paper, the time point label denotes: baseline before oral tofacitinib. Peripheral blood and lesional scalp punch biopsies were obtained from patients with alopecia areata. PBMCs were separated by density centrifugation and stained for CD3, CD4 and CD8, after which CD4+ and CD8+ T cells were sorted on a FACSAria. Cut back by 0 bases and 2 bases, the V and J ends lie 14 bases apart. CDR1 and CDR2 are drawn from the germline V gene: SGHRS, YFSETQ. Reading from cysteine to phenylalanine, the CDR3 counts 16 amino acids. The only DNA kept is the CDR3, 48 bases in frame from the first base. For this clone: Its antigen remains unidentified. No base-level quality is on record; no much larger clone is a single base apart.

The sequence links TRBV5-1 to TRBJ2-5; the D gene is not confidently resolved. The source was CD4+ T cells sorted from blood, collected at week 0. The sequence was collected from a human donor with alopecia areata. The CDR3 amino acid sequence is: CASSLAIRHGQETQYF. The DNA is TGCGCCAGCAGCTTGGCTATTCGGCACGGACAAGAGACCCAGTACTTC. Reference TRBV5-1 and TRBJ2-5 genes cover what lies past the CDR3, so the full variable domain is KAGVTQTPRYLIKTRGQQVTLSCSPISGHRSVSWYQQTPGQGLQFLFEYFSETQRNKGNFPGRFSGRQFSNSRSEMNVSTLELGDSALYLCASSLAIRHGQETQYFGPGTRLLVL.